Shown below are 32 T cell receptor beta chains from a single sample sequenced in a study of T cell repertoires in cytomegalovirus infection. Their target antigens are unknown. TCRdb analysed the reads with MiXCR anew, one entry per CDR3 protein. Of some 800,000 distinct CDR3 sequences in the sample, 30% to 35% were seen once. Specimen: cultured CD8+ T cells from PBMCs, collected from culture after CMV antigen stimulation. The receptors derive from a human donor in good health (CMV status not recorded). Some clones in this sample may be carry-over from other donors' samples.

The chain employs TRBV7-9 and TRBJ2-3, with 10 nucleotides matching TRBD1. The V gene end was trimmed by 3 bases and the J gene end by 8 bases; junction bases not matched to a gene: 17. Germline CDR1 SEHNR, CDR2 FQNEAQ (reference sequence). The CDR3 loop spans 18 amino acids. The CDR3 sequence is CASSFPVRPGQGQVTQYF. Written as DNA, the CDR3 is TGTGCCAGCAGCTTCCCCGTTCGTCCGGGACAGGGGCAGGTTACGCAGTATTTT.

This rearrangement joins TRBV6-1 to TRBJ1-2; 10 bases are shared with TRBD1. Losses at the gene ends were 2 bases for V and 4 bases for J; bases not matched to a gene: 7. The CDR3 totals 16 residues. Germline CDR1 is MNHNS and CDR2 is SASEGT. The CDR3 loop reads CASSEFEWDRGYGYTF. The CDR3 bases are TGTGCCAGCAGTGAATTTGAATGGGACAGGGGCTATGGCTACACCTTC.

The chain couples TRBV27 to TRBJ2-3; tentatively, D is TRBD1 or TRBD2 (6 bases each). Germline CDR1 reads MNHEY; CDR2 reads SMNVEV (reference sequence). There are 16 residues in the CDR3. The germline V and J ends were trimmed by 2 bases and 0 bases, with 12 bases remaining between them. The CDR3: CASSLLWGASTDTQYF. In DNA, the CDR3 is TGTGCCAGCAGTTTACTGTGGGGGGCTAGCACAGATACGCAGTATTTT.

This CDR3 reads CASSLEQEFYNEQFF. Here the CDR3 DNA reads TGTGCCAGCAGCTTGGAACAGGAGTTCTACAATGAGCAGTTCTTC. The chain combines TRBV5-6 with TRBJ2-1; the D gene is possibly TRBD1 (5 bases). CDR1 SGHDT and CDR2 YYEEEE come from the germline V gene. Trimming removed 0 bases at V and 3 bases at J, with 10 bases between. The CDR3 has 15 residues.

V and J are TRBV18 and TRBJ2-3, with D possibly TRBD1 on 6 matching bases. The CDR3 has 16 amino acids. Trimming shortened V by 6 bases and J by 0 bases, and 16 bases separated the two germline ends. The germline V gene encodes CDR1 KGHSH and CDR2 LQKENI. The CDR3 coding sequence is TGTGCCAGCTCCCATCGGAACAGGGTTAGCACAGATACGCAGTATTTT. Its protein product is CASSHRNRVSTDTQYF.

The CDR3 reads CASSEGTPGYTF. The CDR3 nucleotides read TGTGCCAGCAGTGAAGGTACGCCTGGCTACACCTTC. The chain combines TRBV2 with TRBJ1-2; D remains ambiguous. Trimming removed 1 base from V and 7 bases from J, with 7 bases in between. Looked up from germline, CDR1 is SNHLY and CDR2 is FYNNEI. The CDR3 is made up of 12 amino acids.

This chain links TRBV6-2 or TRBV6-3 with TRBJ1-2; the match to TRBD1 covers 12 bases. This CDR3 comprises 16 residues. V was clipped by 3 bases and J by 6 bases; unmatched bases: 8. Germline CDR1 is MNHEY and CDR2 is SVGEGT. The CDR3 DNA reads TGTGCCAGCAGTTATGGGACAGGGGGCGCTAAGGATGGCTACACCTTC. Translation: CASSYGTGGAKDGYTF.

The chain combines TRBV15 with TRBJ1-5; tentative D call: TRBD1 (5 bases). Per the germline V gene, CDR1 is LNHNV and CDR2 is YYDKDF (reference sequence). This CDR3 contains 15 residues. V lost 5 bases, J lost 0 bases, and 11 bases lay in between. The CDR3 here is CATSAQGLSNQPQHF. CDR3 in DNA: TGTGCCACCAGCGCCCAGGGACTTAGCAATCAGCCCCAGCATTTT.

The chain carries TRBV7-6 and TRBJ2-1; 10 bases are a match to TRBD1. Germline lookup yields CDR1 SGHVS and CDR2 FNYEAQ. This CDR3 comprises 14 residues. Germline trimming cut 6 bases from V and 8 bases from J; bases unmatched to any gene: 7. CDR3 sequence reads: CASRGTGDRDEQFF. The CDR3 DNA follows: TGTGCCAGCAGAGGGACAGGGGATAGGGATGAGCAGTTCTTC.

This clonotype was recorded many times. The CDR3 nucleotides are TGTGCCAGCAGCCCCCGAACAGTCTCCCCTGAGCAGTTCTTC. Amino acids: CASSPRTVSPEQFF. This rearrangement joins TRBV7-2 to TRBJ2-1; D is unresolved. Germline V lookup: CDR1 SGHTA, CDR2 FQGNSA. V lost 5 bases, J lost 9 bases, and 17 bases lay in between. The CDR3 runs 14 residues.

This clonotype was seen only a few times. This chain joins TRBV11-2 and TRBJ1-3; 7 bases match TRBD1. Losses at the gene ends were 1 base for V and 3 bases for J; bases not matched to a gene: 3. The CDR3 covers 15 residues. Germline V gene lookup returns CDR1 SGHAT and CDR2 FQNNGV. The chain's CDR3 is CASSLGTGDGNTIYF. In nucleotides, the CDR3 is TGTGCCAGCAGCTTAGGTACAGGGGATGGAAACACCATATATTTT.

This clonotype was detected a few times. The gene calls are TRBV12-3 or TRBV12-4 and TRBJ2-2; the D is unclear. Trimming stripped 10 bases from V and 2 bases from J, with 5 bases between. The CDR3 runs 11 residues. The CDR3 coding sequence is TGTGCCATCGTAAACACCGGGGAGCTGTTTTTT. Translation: CAIVNTGELFF.

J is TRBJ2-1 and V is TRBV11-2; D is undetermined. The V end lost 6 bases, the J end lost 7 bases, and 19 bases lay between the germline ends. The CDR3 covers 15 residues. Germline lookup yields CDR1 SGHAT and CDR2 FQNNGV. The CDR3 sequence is CASRQDSMYGNEQFF. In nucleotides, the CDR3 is TGTGCCAGCAGACAAGACTCGATGTACGGGAATGAGCAGTTCTTC. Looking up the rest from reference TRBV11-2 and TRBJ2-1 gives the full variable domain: EAGVAQSPRYKIIEKRQSVAFWCNPISGHATLYWYQQILGQGPKLLIQFQNNGVVDDSQLPKDRFSAERLKGVDSTLKIQPAKLEDSAVYLCASRQDSMYGNEQFFGPGTRLTVL.

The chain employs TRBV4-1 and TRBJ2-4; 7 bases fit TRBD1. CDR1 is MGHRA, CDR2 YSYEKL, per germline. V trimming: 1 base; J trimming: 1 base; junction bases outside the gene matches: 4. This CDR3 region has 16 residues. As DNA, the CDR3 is TGCGCCAGCAGCCAAGGAGGGGGCTCGGCCAAAAACATTCAGTACTTC. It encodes CASSQGGGSAKNIQYF.

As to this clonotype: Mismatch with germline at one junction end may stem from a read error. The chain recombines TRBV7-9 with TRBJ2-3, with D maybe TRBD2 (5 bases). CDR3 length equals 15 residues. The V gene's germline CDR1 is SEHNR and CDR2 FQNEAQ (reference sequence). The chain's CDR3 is CVSSIRPGYTDTQYF. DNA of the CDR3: TGTGTCAGCAGCATCCGACCGGGGTACACAGATACGCAGTATTTT.

The CDR3 protein is CAISESAGLSTGELFF. DNA of the CDR3: TGTGCCATCAGTGAGTCGGCAGGGTTGAGCACCGGGGAGCTGTTTTTT. The chain combines TRBV10-3 with TRBJ2-2; perhaps TRBD1 as D (5 bases). The CDR3 spans 16 residues. V was clipped by 0 bases and J by 4 bases, with 12 bases between them. The germline V gene encodes CDR1 ENHRY and CDR2 SYGVKD.

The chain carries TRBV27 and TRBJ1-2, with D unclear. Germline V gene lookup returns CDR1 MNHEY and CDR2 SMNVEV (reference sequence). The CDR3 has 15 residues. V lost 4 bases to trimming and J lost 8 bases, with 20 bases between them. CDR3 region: CASSSLGASPLGYTF. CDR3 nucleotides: TGTGCCAGCAGTTCCCTAGGCGCTTCGCCGCTGGGCTACACCTTC.

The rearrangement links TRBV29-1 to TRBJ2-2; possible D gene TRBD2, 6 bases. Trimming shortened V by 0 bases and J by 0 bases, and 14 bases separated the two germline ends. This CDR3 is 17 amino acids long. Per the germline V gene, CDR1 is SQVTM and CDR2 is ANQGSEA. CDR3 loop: CSVEDWGGTANTGELFF. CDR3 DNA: TGCAGCGTTGAAGATTGGGGAGGAACAGCGAACACCGGGGAGCTGTTTTTT.

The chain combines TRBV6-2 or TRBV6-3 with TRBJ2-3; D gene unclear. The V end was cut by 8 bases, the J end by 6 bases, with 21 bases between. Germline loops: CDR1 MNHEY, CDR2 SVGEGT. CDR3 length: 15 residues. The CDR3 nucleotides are TGTGCCAGCTATGGAGCCAGAGGTATATGGGATACGCAGTATTTT. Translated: CASYGARGIWDTQYF.

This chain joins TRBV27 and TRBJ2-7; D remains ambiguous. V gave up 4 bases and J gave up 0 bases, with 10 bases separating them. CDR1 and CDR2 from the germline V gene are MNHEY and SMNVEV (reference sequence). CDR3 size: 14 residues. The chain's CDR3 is CASSSRASSYEQYF. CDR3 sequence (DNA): TGTGCCAGCAGTTCCCGAGCGAGCTCCTACGAGCAGTACTTC.

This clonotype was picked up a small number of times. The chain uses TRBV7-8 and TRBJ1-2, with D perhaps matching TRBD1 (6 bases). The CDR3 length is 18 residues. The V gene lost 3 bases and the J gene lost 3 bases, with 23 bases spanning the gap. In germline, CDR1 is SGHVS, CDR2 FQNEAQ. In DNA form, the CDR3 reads TGTGCCAGCAGCTTTTTGGACAGTCCCTCCGGGGTGGACTATGGCTACACCTTC. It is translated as CASSFLDSPSGVDYGYTF.

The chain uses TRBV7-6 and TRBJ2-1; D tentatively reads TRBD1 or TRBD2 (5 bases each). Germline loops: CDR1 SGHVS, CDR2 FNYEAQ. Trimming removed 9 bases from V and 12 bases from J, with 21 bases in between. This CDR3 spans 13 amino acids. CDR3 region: CASGTVPKRRQFF. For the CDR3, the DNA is TGTGCCAGTGGGACCGTCCCGAAACGCAGGCAGTTCTTC.

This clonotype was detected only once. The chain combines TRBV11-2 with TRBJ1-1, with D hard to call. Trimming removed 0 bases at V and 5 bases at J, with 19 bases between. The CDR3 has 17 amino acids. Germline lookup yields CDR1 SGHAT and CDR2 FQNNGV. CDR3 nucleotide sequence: TGTGCCAGCAGCTTAGATCGAGGATGGGAGGGTCAAACTGAAGCTTTCTTT. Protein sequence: CASSLDRGWEGQTEAFF.

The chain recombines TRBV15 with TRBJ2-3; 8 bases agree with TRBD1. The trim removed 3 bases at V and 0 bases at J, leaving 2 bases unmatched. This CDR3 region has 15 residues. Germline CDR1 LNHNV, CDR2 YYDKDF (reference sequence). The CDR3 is CATSSGTGSTDTQYF. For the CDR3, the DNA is TGTGCCACCAGCAGTGGGACAGGTAGCACAGATACGCAGTATTTT.

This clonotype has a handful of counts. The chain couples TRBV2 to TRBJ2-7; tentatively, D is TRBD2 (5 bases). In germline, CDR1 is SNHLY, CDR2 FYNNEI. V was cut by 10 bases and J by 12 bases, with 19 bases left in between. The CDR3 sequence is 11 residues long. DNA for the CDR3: TGTGCCACCGTGCGGGCACCCACAATGTACGTC. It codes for CATVRAPTMYV.

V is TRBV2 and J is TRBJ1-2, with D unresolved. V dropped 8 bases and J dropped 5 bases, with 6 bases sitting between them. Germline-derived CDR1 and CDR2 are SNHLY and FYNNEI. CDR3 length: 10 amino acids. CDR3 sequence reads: CASFLYGYTF. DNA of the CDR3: TGTGCCAGCTTCCTTTATGGCTACACCTTC.

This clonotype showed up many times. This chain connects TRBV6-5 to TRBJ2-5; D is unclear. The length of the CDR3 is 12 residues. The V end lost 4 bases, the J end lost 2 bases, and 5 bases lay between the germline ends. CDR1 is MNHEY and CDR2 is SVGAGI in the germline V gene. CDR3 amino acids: CASSSDQETQYF. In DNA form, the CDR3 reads TGTGCCAGCAGTTCGGATCAAGAGACCCAGTACTTC.

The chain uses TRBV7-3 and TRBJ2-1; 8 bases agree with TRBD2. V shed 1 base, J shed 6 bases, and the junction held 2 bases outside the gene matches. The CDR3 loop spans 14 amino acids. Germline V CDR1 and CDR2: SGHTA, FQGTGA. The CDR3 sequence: CASSLMAGGNEQFF. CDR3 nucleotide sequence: TGTGCCAGCAGCTTAATGGCGGGGGGCAATGAGCAGTTCTTC.

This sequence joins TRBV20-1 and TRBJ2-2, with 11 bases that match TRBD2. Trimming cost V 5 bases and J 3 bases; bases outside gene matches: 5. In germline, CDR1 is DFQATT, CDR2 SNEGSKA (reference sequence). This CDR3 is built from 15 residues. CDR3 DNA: TGCAGTGCTCCCTTAGCGGGGGGGTACACCGGGGAGCTGTTTTTT. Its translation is CSAPLAGGYTGELFF.

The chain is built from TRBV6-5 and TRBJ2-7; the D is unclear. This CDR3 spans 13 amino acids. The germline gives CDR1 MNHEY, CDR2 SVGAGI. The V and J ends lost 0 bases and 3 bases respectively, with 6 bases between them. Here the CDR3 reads CASSYSVGYEQYF. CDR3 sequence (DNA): TGTGCCAGCAGTTACTCCGTGGGCTACGAGCAGTACTTC.

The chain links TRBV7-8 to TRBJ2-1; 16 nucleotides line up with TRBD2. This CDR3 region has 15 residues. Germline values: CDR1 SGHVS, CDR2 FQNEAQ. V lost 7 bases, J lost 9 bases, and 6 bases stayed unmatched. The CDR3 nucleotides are TGTGCCAGCACCCCCGGGACTAGCGGGGGGGGTGAGCAGTTCTTC. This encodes CASTPGTSGGGEQFF.

The chain's CDR3 is CAISEPGGMSNEKLFF. The DNA of the CDR3 is TGTGCCATCAGTGAGCCGGGGGGCATGTCCAATGAAAAACTGTTTTTT. This chain connects TRBV10-3 to TRBJ1-4; TRBD1 is a possible D gene (6 bases). CDR3 length: 16 amino acids. Trimming pared 2 bases from V and 5 bases from J, leaving 15 bases between. The germline CDR1 and CDR2 sequences are ENHRY and SYGVKD.